What follows are 27 T cell receptor beta chains derived from one specimen sequenced in a study of blood T cell repertoires in COVID-19. Using immunoSEQ multiplex PCR, the repertoire was profiled, and TCRdb retains in-frame clones only, with some absent. Of hundreds of thousands of clones listed, roughly 90% are singletons. Sequencing was performed on peripheral blood. The source is a woman in her 70s with COVID-19, enrolled during active disease.

The chain employs TRBV9 and TRBJ2-4; D unresolved. Germline V gene lookup returns CDR1 SGDLS and CDR2 YYNGEE. Trimming removed 0 bases from V and 0 bases from J, with 16 bases in between. The CDR3 extends over 18 amino acids. The CDR3 region is CASSVAPSTLLAKNIQYF. Written as DNA, the CDR3 is TGTGCCAGCAGCGTAGCCCCCTCGACTCTCCTAGCCAAAAACATTCAGTACTTC.

The rearrangement uses TRBV7-9 and TRBJ1-6, with TRBD1 as a possible D gene (5 bases). Germline V gene lookup returns CDR1 SEHNR and CDR2 FQNEAQ (reference sequence). CDR3 size: 14 residues. V was shortened by 3 bases and J by 5 bases, with 8 bases between the two germline ends. The DNA of the CDR3 is TGTGCCAGCAGCTTCCGGGGGGATAATTCACCCCTCCACTTT. It is translated as CASSFRGDNSPLHF.

The chain carries TRBV18 and TRBJ2-3; D is uncertain. Germline V lookup: CDR1 KGHSH, CDR2 LQKENI. Trimming left V 2 bases short and J 2 bases short, with 8 bases between. The CDR3 loop spans 14 amino acids. The CDR3 bases are TGTGCCAGCTCACCATGGGCAGCCACAGATACGCAGTATTTT. Its protein product is CASSPWAATDTQYF.

The rearrangement links TRBV9 to TRBJ2-3, with 8 bases that match TRBD2. Germline V gene data show CDR1 as SGDLS and CDR2 as YYNGEE. Trimming took 4 bases from V and 6 from J; bases not matched to a gene: 10. CDR3 size: 15 residues. This CDR3 reads CASSPTLGLGDTQYF. The CDR3 DNA is TGTGCCAGCAGCCCTACCCTGGGACTAGGGGATACGCAGTATTTT.

This clone was seen only a few times. The J gene is TRBJ2-7, the V gene TRBV2, with D possibly being TRBD2 (6 bases). V dropped 3 bases and J dropped 2 bases, with 11 bases sitting between them. There are 14 residues in the CDR3. Looked up from germline, CDR1 is SNHLY and CDR2 is FYNNEI. The CDR3 nucleotides are TGTGCCAGCAGTGATTGGAGGGCAGCCTACGAGCAGTACTTC. Translated: CASSDWRAAYEQYF.

J is TRBJ2-5 and V is TRBV24-1; 9 nucleotides line up with TRBD2. V lost 2 bases and J lost 6; bases outside the gene matches: 9. Germline V gene data show CDR1 as KGHDR and CDR2 as SFDVKD. The length of the CDR3 is 16 residues. The CDR3 nucleotides read TGTGCCACCAGTGATTCAGGGCGGGGGGGCCCACAGACCCAGTACTTC. Translation gives CATSDSGRGGPQTQYF.

This chain joins TRBV28 and TRBJ2-5, with 8 bases identical to TRBD1. CDR3 size: 15 residues. V shed 5 bases, J shed 5 bases, and the junction held 10 bases outside the gene matches. In germline, CDR1 is MDHEN, CDR2 SYDVKM. CDR3 nucleotides: TGTGCCAGCAGTAAGCCGACAGGGGTAGGCGAGACCCAGTACTTC. Translated: CASSKPTGVGETQYF.

The chain couples TRBV28 to TRBJ1-4, with D uncertain. This CDR3 region has 11 residues. Per the germline V gene, CDR1 is MDHEN and CDR2 is SYDVKM. Between the trimmed V and J ends, which lost 2 bases and 8 bases, there was a span of 3 bases. CDR3 residues: CASSLSEKLFF. CDR3 coding DNA: TGTGCCAGCAGTTTAAGCGAAAAACTGTTTTTT.

The J gene is TRBJ2-5, the V gene TRBV3-1 (or the pseudogene TRBV3-2), with 12 nucleotides matching TRBD2. This CDR3 contains 16 residues. J was trimmed by 5 bases and V by 1 base; bases with no gene match: 5. CDR1 is LGHDT, CDR2 YNNKEL, per germline (reference sequence). CDR3 DNA: TGTGCCAGCAGCCAAGGATCTAGCGGGGGGGTGGAGACCCAGTACTTC. Amino acids: CASSQGSSGGVETQYF.

The table lists this clone with a count of one. The CDR3 protein is CASSLLLAGGLFF. The CDR3 DNA reads as TGTGCCAGCAGTTTATTACTAGCGGGGGGGCTGTTCTTC. The genes are TRBV28 and TRBJ2-1, with TRBD2 identical over 13 bases. The junction had 3 bases not matched to a gene; V was cut back by 1 base and J by 15 bases. This CDR3 has 13 amino acids. The germline V gene encodes CDR1 MDHEN and CDR2 SYDVKM.

The rearrangement uses TRBV27 and TRBJ2-1, with D perhaps TRBD1 (6 bases). Deletions cut 5 bases from V and 0 bases from J, with 23 bases between. Germline CDR1 and CDR2: MNHEY and SMNVEV (reference sequence). CDR3 length: 19 amino acids. CDR3 in DNA: TGTGCCAGCAGTCTACTTTTCCCTCCAGGGGATCCCTCCTACAATGAGCAGTTCTTC. It codes for CASSLLFPPGDPSYNEQFF.

The chain couples TRBV4-1 to TRBJ1-6; the D gene is possibly TRBD1 (6 bases). Germline V gives CDR1 MGHRA, CDR2 YSYEKL. There are 15 residues in the CDR3. Trimming stripped 1 base from V and 8 bases from J, with 12 bases between. CDR3 loop: CASSQVSRGDSPLHF. In DNA, the CDR3 is TGCGCCAGCAGCCAAGTTTCCAGGGGTGATTCACCCCTCCACTTT.

This chain links TRBV2 with TRBJ2-5, with 10 bases fitting TRBD1. Per the germline V gene, CDR1 is SNHLY and CDR2 is FYNNEI. CDR3 length: 14 residues. The trim removed 7 bases at V and 4 bases at J, leaving 6 bases unmatched. The DNA for the CDR3 is TGTGCCAGCAAATCCGACAGGGGGCGAGAGACCCAGTACTTC. Its translation is CASKSDRGRETQYF.

The chain couples TRBV29-1 to TRBJ2-7, with TRBD1 matching 8 bases. Germline V CDR1 and CDR2: SQVTM, ANQGSEA. V shed 4 bases and J 4 bases; nucleotides not matched to a gene: 6. There are 13 residues in the CDR3. CDR3 region: CSVAGQAAYEQYF. The CDR3 DNA sequence: TGCAGCGTTGCGGGACAGGCGGCGTACGAGCAGTACTTC.

This chain joins TRBV6-5 and TRBJ2-1; no clear D. V gave up 0 bases and J gave up 4 bases, with 7 bases separating them. The CDR3 runs to 14 residues. Germline lookup yields CDR1 MNHEY and CDR2 SVGAGI. CDR3: CASSYSPGYNEQFF. The CDR3 nucleotides are TGTGCCAGCAGTTACTCGCCGGGTTACAATGAGCAGTTCTTC.

This chain joins TRBV19 and TRBJ1-1; TRBD1 matches at 7 bases. Unmatched junction bases numbered 10, after V lost 3 bases and J lost 6 bases. The germline V gene encodes CDR1 LNHDA and CDR2 SQIVND (reference sequence). There are 15 residues in the CDR3. CDR3 sequence (DNA): TGTGCCAGTAGTATTGGGAACTACAGGGGCCCTGAAGCTTTCTTT. Amino acids: CASSIGNYRGPEAFF. Based on the CDR3 plus reference TRBV19 and TRBJ1-1, the full variable domain is DGGITQSPKYLFRKEGQNVTLSCEQNLNHDAMYWYRQDPGQGLRLIYYSQIVNDFQKGDIAEGYSVSREKKESFPLTVTSAQKNPTAFYLCASSIGNYRGPEAFFGQGTRLTVV.

For the CDR3, the DNA is TGTGCCAGCAGCCGTGGACAGCTCGAGACCAACGTCCTGACTTTC. Translated: CASSRGQLETNVLTF. V usage is TRBV7-9 and J usage is TRBJ2-6, with D perhaps TRBD1 (6 bases). V lost 5 bases and J 8 bases, leaving 16 bases between the germline ends. Per germline, CDR1 SEHNR and CDR2 FQNEAQ (reference sequence). This CDR3 is built from 15 residues.

This clone was seen just once. This rearrangement joins TRBV11-2 to TRBJ2-7, with 9 bases fitting TRBD1. Germline lookup yields CDR1 SGHAT and CDR2 FQNNGV. Losses at the gene ends were 2 bases for V and 5 bases for J; bases not matched to a gene: 7. The CDR3 loop spans 15 amino acids. The CDR3: CASSLRWTGANEQYF. In nucleotides, the CDR3 is TGTGCCAGCAGCTTAAGGTGGACAGGGGCCAACGAGCAGTACTTC. The full variable domain, in which reference TRBV11-2 and TRBJ2-7 provide the parts outside the CDR3, is EAGVAQSPRYKIIEKRQSVAFWCNPISGHATLYWYQQILGQGPKLLIQFQNNGVVDDSQLPKDRFSAERLKGVDSTLKIQPAKLEDSAVYLCASSLRWTGANEQYFGPGTRLTVT.

The V and J genes are TRBV6-6 and TRBJ2-4; D gene ambiguous. V shed 6 bases and J shed 8 bases, with 17 bases lying between them. The CDR3 covers 14 residues. Germline CDR1 and CDR2: MNHNY and SVGAGI (reference sequence). As DNA, the CDR3 is TGTGCCAGCAGCCCTAGAGCCCAAACGGACATTCAGTACTTC. This sequence encodes CASSPRAQTDIQYF.

DNA for the CDR3: TGTGCCAGCAGCCAGGGGGGGTTTAACACTGAAGCTTTCTTT. It encodes CASSQGGFNTEAFF. The chain uses TRBV3-1 (or the pseudogene TRBV3-2) and TRBJ1-1; maybe TRBD1 (5 bases). Looked up from germline, CDR1 is LGHDT and CDR2 is YNNKEL (reference sequence). This CDR3 is built from 14 residues. V gave up 3 bases and J gave up 2 bases, with 10 bases separating them.

The genes are TRBV9 and TRBJ1-3, with D maybe TRBD1 (6 bases). The CDR3 runs 15 residues. The germline V gene has CDR1 SGDLS and CDR2 YYNGEE. Between the trimmed V and J ends, which lost 0 bases and 2 bases, there was a span of 9 bases. The CDR3 region is CASSVETGPGNTIYF. The CDR3 DNA follows: TGTGCCAGCAGCGTAGAGACAGGACCTGGAAACACCATATATTTT.

The CDR3 spells CASSLTGTGVVSYNSPLHF. The CDR3 nucleotides are TGTGCCAGCAGCTTAACCGGGACAGGTGTTGTGTCCTATAATTCACCCCTCCACTTT. J is TRBJ1-6 and V is TRBV7-2; the match to TRBD1 covers 8 bases. Germline CDR1 and CDR2: SGHTA and FQGNSA. This CDR3 is 19 amino acids long. The V gene end was trimmed by 2 bases and the J gene end by 1 base; junction bases not matched to a gene: 10.

This chain joins TRBV14 and TRBJ1-2; the match to TRBD1 covers 7 bases. The CDR3 spans 17 residues. Trimming removed 3 bases from V and 4 bases from J; junction bases left unmatched: 14. Germline assignment: CDR1 SGHDN and CDR2 FVKESK. The CDR3 here is CASSQRVPGQRPYGYTF. CDR3 coding DNA: TGTGCCAGCAGCCAGAGGGTCCCGGGACAGCGACCCTATGGCTACACCTTC.

The CDR3 is CATSRSGRSYEQYF. The CDR3 DNA sequence: TGTGCCACCAGCAGATCGGGAAGATCCTACGAGCAGTACTTC. The rearrangement uses TRBV15 and TRBJ2-7, with D perhaps matching TRBD2 (5 bases). This CDR3 has 14 residues. In germline, CDR1 is LNHNV, CDR2 YYDKDF (reference sequence). The V gene lost 2 bases and the J gene lost 1 base, with 9 bases spanning the gap. Full variable domain (outside the CDR3, taken from reference TRBV15 and TRBJ2-7): DAMVIQNPRYQVTQFGKPVTLSCSQTLNHNVMYWYQQKSSQAPKLLFHYYDKDFNNEADTPDNFQSRRPNTSFCFLDIRSPGLGDTAMYLCATSRSGRSYEQYFGPGTRLTVT.

V and J are TRBV5-1 and TRBJ1-5; D uncertain. Per the germline V gene, CDR1 is SGHRS and CDR2 is YFSETQ. CDR3 length: 13 amino acids. V lost 5 bases, J lost 3 bases, and 9 bases lay in between. CDR3 sequence (DNA): TGCGCCAGCAGATATGACTCCAATCAGCCCCAGCATTTT. It codes for CASRYDSNQPQHF.

This rearrangement joins TRBV24-1 to TRBJ2-1; TRBD2 matches 7 bases. CDR1 KGHDR and CDR2 SFDVKD come from the germline V gene. J lost 6 bases, V lost 3 bases, and 4 bases had no gene match. The CDR3 runs to 14 residues. The CDR3 DNA follows: TGTGCCACCAGTGATGAGCGGGGACGCAATGAGCAGTTCTTC. Translation: CATSDERGRNEQFF.

As DNA, the CDR3 is TGTGCCAGTAGTGCCAGGGGGTTGGGGCAGCCCCAGCATTTT. It translates to CASSARGLGQPQHF. The V call is TRBV19, the J call TRBJ1-5; TRBD1 agrees at 7 bases. CDR1 is LNHDA and CDR2 is SQIVND in the germline V gene (reference sequence). This CDR3 has 14 amino acids. J was trimmed by 7 bases and V by 5 bases; bases with no gene match: 8. The full variable domain, with the rest looked up from reference TRBV19 and TRBJ1-5, is DGGITQSPKYLFRKEGQNVTLSCEQNLNHDAMYWYRQDPGQGLRLIYYSQIVNDFQKGDIAEGYSVSREKKESFPLTVTSAQKNPTAFYLCASSARGLGQPQHFGDGTRLSIL.